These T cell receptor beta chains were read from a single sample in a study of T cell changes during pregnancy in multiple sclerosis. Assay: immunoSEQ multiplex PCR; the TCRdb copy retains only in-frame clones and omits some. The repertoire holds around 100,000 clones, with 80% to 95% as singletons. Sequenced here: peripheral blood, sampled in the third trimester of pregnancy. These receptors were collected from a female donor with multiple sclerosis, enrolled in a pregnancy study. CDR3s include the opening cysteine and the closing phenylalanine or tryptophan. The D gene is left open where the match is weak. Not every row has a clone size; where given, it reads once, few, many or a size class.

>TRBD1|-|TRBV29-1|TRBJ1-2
CSALGLDRANYGYTF
TGCAGCGCCCTAGGACTGGACAGGGCCAACTATGGCTACACCTTC
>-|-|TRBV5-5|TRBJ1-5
CASSFGGANQPQHF
TGTGCCAGCAGCTTTGGGGGGGCTAATCAGCCCCAGCATTTT
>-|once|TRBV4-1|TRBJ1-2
CASSQDEGLGGYTF
TGCGCCAGCAGCCAAGACGAGGGCCTCGGTGGCTACACCTTC
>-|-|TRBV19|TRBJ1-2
CASSRGTALYGYTF
TGTGCCAGTAGTAGGGGCACAGCGCTCTATGGCTACACCTTC
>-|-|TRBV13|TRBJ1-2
CASSSGQNYGYTF
TGTGCCAGCAGCTCCGGACAGAACTATGGCTACACCTTC
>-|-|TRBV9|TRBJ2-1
CASSVGLSINEQFF
TGTGCCAGCAGCGTAGGACTCAGCATCAATGAGCAGTTCTTC
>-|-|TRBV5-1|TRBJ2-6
CASSWTRGSGANVLTF
TGCGCCAGCAGCTGGACCCGGGGGTCTGGGGCCAACGTCCTGACTTTC
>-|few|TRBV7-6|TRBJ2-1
CASSLGTSSYNEQFF
TGTGCCAGCAGCTTAGGGACTTCCTCCTACAATGAGCAGTTCTTC
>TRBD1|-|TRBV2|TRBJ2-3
CASSFEGARGDTQYF
TGTGCCAGCAGTTTCGAGGGGGCTAGAGGAGATACGCAGTATTTT
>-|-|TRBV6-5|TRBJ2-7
CASRPQEPSYEQYF
TGTGCCAGCAGACCACAGGAGCCCTCCTACGAGCAGTACTTC
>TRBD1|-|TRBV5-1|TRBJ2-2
CASSLDVGTGTLNTGELFF
TGCGCCAGCAGCTTGGATGTTGGGACAGGGACCTTGAACACCGGGGAGCTGTTTTTT
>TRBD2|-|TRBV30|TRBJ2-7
CAWSPGLAGVGEQYF
TGTGCCTGGAGTCCGGGACTAGCGGGGGTTGGCGAGCAGTACTTC
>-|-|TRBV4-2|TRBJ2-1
CASSQERVGGRTYNEQFF
TGTGCCAGCAGCCAAGAAAGGGTCGGAGGAAGGACCTACAATGAGCAGTTCTTC
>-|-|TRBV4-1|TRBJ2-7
CASSAEVASYEQYF
TGCGCCAGCAGCGCCGAAGTGGCCTCCTACGAGCAGTACTTC
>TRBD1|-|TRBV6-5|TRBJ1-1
CASEQGAGTEAFF
TGTGCCAGCGAACAGGGGGCTGGGACTGAAGCTTTCTTT
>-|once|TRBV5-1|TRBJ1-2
CASSFRDIYGYTF
TGCGCCAGCAGCTTCAGGGATATCTATGGCTACACCTTC
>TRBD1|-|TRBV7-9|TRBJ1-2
CASSVTGFNYGYTF
TGTGCCAGCAGCGTGACAGGGTTCAACTATGGCTACACCTTC
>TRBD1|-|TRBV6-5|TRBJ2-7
CASSYRRQGYEQYF
TGTGCCAGCAGTTACAGGCGACAGGGCTACGAGCAGTACTTC
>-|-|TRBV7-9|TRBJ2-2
CASSSLAPGSGELFF
TGTGCCAGCAGCTCTCTCGCCCCGGGGTCCGGGGAGCTGTTTTTT
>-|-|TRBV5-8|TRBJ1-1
CASSLLDGGAIAFF
TGTGCCAGCAGCTTGTTGGATGGGGGGGCGATAGCTTTCTTT
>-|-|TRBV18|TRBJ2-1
CASSPPGVTYNEQFF
TGTGCCAGCTCACCGCCAGGGGTAACCTACAATGAGCAGTTCTTC
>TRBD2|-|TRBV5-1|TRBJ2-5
CASSPGGETQYF
TGCGCCAGCAGCCCCGGGGGGGAGACCCAGTACTTC
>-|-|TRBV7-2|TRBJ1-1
CASSLLGLLLNTEAFF
TGTGCCAGCAGCTTACTGGGACTCCTCCTGAACACTGAAGCTTTCTTT
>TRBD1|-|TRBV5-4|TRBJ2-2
CASSPGQPNTGELFF
TGTGCCAGCAGCCCGGGACAGCCGAACACCGGGGAGCTGTTTTTT
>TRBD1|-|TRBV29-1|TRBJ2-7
CSVIRTGDGEQYF
TGCAGCGTGATAAGGACAGGGGACGGCGAGCAGTACTTC